This T cell receptor (beta chain) was documented in a study of vaccination and CD4 T cells after COVID-19. The Oncomine TCR Beta short-read assay sequenced DNA from cultured CD4+ T cells. TCRdb re-called the PCR reads through MiXCR, storing one row per CDR3 protein. The table includes around 5,900 distinct CDR3 sequences, around 50% detected once. Points on this clonotype: Its antigen is unidentified.

This CDR3 region has 15 residues. Between the trimmed V and J ends, which lost 6 bases and 5 bases, there was a span of 14 bases. The germline gives CDR1 KGHSH, CDR2 LQKENI. Treatment indicated: roughly 10-day PBMC culture with coronavirus spike peptide pools or control peptides (ViraFEST assay). The sequenced sample consisted of CD4+ T cells from blood, cultured in vitro. This clonotype was obtained from a human donor who had recovered from COVID-19. The chain has TRBV18 and TRBJ1-6, with TRBD1 as a possible D gene (5 bases). Written as DNA, the CDR3 is TGTGCCAGCTCGCGAGACGGGGGGAATAATTCACCCCTCCACTTT. As protein: CASSRDGGNNSPLHF.